The 12 T cell receptor beta chains given below trace back to one sample, sequenced in a study of T cells in Graves' hyperthyroidism and ophthalmopathy (dated 2019 in TCRdb). Library creation used multiplex PCR. The listed sequencing device is Illumina HiSeq 2000. The TCR beta CDR3 regions were amplified from the RNA transcripts. The TCR CDR3 was subjected to a first round of RT-PCR using the HTBI primer set and the Qiagen OneStep RT-PCR kit. TCRdb applied fastp at Q25 and MiXCR to the public reads, then kept only in-frame beta chains. Here each entry gathers all rows of one CDR3 protein and keeps the most common genes and DNA. This sample is represented by some 740,000 distinct CDR3 sequences; 13% to 15% of them were singletons. Roughly 10% of the sample is taken by the ten largest. Sequencing was done on a sample of blood. Source of these receptors: a woman in her late teens or twenties with Graves' hyperthyroidism.

This clonotype was observed at least ten times. V gene TRBV11-3 combines with J gene TRBJ2-5; the D gene is possibly TRBD1 (6 bases). The germline gives CDR1 SGHNT, CDR2 YENEEA. With 1 base removed from V and 5 bases from J, the gap between germline ends came to 11 bases. The CDR3 runs 14 residues. For the CDR3, the DNA is TGTGCCAGCAGCTTAGTAGACAGGACGGAGACCCAGTACTTC. It yields the protein CASSLVDRTETQYF.

This clonotype came up a few times. The chain carries TRBV29-1 and TRBJ1-5; D is unclear. The CDR3 runs 13 residues. Trimming removed 1 base from V and 6 bases from J, with 10 bases in between. Germline V gives CDR1 SQVTM, CDR2 ANQGSEA. The DNA of the CDR3 is TGCAGCGTTGAAGCAGGTCTGGGTCAGCCCCAGCATTTT. Amino acid sequence: CSVEAGLGQPQHF.

This clonotype was counted between two and nine times. The V call is TRBV5-1, the J call TRBJ2-1; 9 positions match TRBD1. This CDR3 comprises 14 residues. J gave up 6 bases and V 0 bases, and 1 base lay outside the gene matches. Germline-derived CDR1 and CDR2 are SGHRS and YFSETQ. The CDR3 sequence is CASSLGDRVNEQFF. DNA for the CDR3: TGCGCCAGCAGCTTGGGGGACAGGGTCAATGAGCAGTTCTTC.

The chain uses TRBV2 and TRBJ2-5; possibly TRBD1 or TRBD2 for D (5 bases each). The CDR3 sequence is 13 residues long. V was cut by 7 bases and J by 1 base, with 10 bases left in between. Per germline, CDR1 SNHLY and CDR2 FYNNEI. CDR3 in amino acids: CASNPGTQETQYF. In DNA, the CDR3 is TGTGCCAGCAATCCGGGGACCCAAGAGACCCAGTACTTC.

In this sample, this clonotype turned up many times. The CDR3 protein is CASSRPPRAHEQYF. As DNA, the CDR3 is TGTGCCAGCAGCCGACCACCCCGAGCCCACGAGCAGTACTTC. The V and J genes are TRBV7-2 and TRBJ2-7; D remains unclear. The CDR3 contains 14 residues. The germline V gene has CDR1 SGHTA and CDR2 FQGNSA. Trimming left V 5 bases short and J 5 bases short, with 16 bases between.

The chain couples TRBV2 to TRBJ2-5; D possibly uses TRBD1 or TRBD2 (5 bases each). This CDR3 comprises 16 residues. Trimming left V 4 bases short and J 5 bases short, with 20 bases between. Germline V gene lookup returns CDR1 SNHLY and CDR2 FYNNEI. Written as DNA, the CDR3 is TGTGCCAGCAGTGTTTTCGGGGCAGGGAAGTCGGAGACCCAGTACTTC. Protein: CASSVFGAGKSETQYF.

This clonotype was seen repeatedly, ten times or more. This chain links TRBV7-9 with TRBJ2-7; D is unclear. V was trimmed by 4 bases and J by 3 bases, leaving 19 bases between them. Germline CDR1 reads SEHNR; CDR2 reads FQNEAQ (reference sequence). The CDR3 runs 16 residues. This CDR3 is CASSSGPPHKGYEQYF. In DNA form, the CDR3 reads TGTGCCAGCAGCTCCGGGCCCCCTCATAAGGGCTACGAGCAGTACTTC.

This clonotype has at least ten counts. This rearrangement joins TRBV28 to TRBJ2-3; a weak D match, TRBD2 (6 bases). V lost 3 bases and J 0 bases, leaving 10 bases between the germline ends. Germline-derived CDR1 and CDR2 are MDHEN and SYDVKM. This CDR3 comprises 15 residues. CDR3 DNA sequence: TGTGCCAGCAGTTTTATTGGGACTAGCACAGATACGCAGTATTTT. It codes for CASSFIGTSTDTQYF.

In its sample, this clonotype was seen a few times. This chain uses TRBV6-6 with TRBJ2-5; 11 bases agree with TRBD2. J was trimmed by 5 bases and V by 2 bases; bases with no gene match: 7. Germline V gene data show CDR1 as MNHNY and CDR2 as SVGAGI (reference sequence). The CDR3 spans 16 residues. The CDR3 sequence is CASSYPIAGGPETQYF. CDR3 sequence (DNA): TGTGCCAGCAGTTACCCTATAGCGGGAGGGCCGGAGACCCAGTACTTC.

The CDR3 DNA reads TGCGCCAGCAGCCCAATGGGGACTAGCGGGAAAGACGAGCAGTACTTC. This codes for CASSPMGTSGKDEQYF. V is TRBV4-1 and J is TRBJ2-7; 13 bases fit TRBD2. Germline lookup yields CDR1 MGHRA and CDR2 YSYEKL. The CDR3 runs to 16 residues. V shed 4 bases and J 5 bases; nucleotides not matched to a gene: 8.

The chain uses TRBV4-1 and TRBJ2-2; D remains unclear. Trimming removed 6 bases from V and 4 bases from J, with 9 bases in between. The CDR3 is made up of 13 amino acids. Germline CDR1 MGHRA, CDR2 YSYEKL. CDR3 in amino acids: CASRPTLTGELFF. In DNA, the CDR3 is TGCGCCAGCAGACCCACCCTCACCGGGGAGCTGTTTTTT.

Ten or more counts support this clonotype. The V gene is TRBV3-1, the J gene TRBJ1-4, with no clear D. This CDR3 comprises 14 residues. From germline, CDR1 is LGHDT and CDR2 YNNKEL (reference sequence). V lost 4 bases and J lost 6, with 12 bases in between. The DNA of the CDR3 is TGTGCCAGCAGCCTGTTAGGCATCGATGAAAAACTGTTTTTT. It specifies CASSLLGIDEKLFF.